The 5 T cell receptor beta chains in this list originate from one sample, sequenced in a study of T cell responses to AZD1222 COVID-19 vaccine. TCRdb keeps only in-frame clones here, not all; method: immunoSEQ multiplex PCR. The table has under 80,000 clones, around 84% seen once; the top ten hold around 20%. The sequences come from peripheral blood, collected on day 0 of AZD1222 vaccination. The receptors were gathered from an adult in good health.

This clone appeared once. J is TRBJ1-1 and V is TRBV7-9, with no clear D. Germline V gene sequence: CDR1 SEHNR, CDR2 FQNEAQ (reference sequence). V was clipped by 4 bases and J by 1 base, with 7 bases between them. CDR3 length equals 13 residues. This CDR3 reads CASSSTWNTEAFF. The DNA of the CDR3 is TGTGCCAGCAGCTCGACATGGAACACTGAAGCTTTCTTT.

This rearrangement joins TRBV19 to TRBJ1-3; D is uncertain. This CDR3 contains 13 residues. In germline, CDR1 is LNHDA, CDR2 SQIVND (reference sequence). The V end lost 5 bases, the J end lost 0 bases, and 5 bases lay between the germline ends. As DNA, the CDR3 is TGTGCCAGTAGTTCCCTCTCTGGAAACACCATATATTTT. Protein: CASSSLSGNTIYF.

The chain joins TRBV27 to TRBJ1-6, with no clear D. Germline V CDR1 and CDR2: MNHEY, SMNVEV (reference sequence). V was shortened by 3 bases and J by 8 bases, with 5 bases between the two germline ends. The CDR3 covers 12 residues. CDR3 in DNA: TGTGCCAGCAGTTTGATGGATTCACCCCTCCACTTT. Protein product: CASSLMDSPLHF.

This chain joins TRBV15 and TRBJ1-1; D unclear. The V and J ends lost 1 base and 7 bases respectively, with 7 bases between them. Germline V gene lookup returns CDR1 LNHNV and CDR2 YYDKDF (reference sequence). This CDR3 region has 12 residues. The CDR3 is CATSRGGFEAFF. The CDR3 DNA follows: TGTGCCACCAGCAGAGGCGGGTTTGAAGCTTTCTTT. The full variable domain, completed using reference TRBV15 and TRBJ1-1, is DAMVIQNPRYQVTQFGKPVTLSCSQTLNHNVMYWYQQKSSQAPKLLFHYYDKDFNNEADTPDNFQSRRPNTSFCFLDIRSPGLGDTAMYLCATSRGGFEAFFGQGTRLTVV.

The chain combines TRBV6-2 or TRBV6-3 with TRBJ1-1, with D possibly being TRBD1 (5 bases). Trimming shortened V by 5 bases and J by 4 bases, and 11 bases separated the two germline ends. The CDR3 spans 13 residues. CDR1 MNHEY and CDR2 SVGEGT come from the germline V gene. CDR3 DNA: TGTGCCAGCAGTCTACCGACAGCCACTGAAGCTTTCTTT. Protein: CASSLPTATEAFF.